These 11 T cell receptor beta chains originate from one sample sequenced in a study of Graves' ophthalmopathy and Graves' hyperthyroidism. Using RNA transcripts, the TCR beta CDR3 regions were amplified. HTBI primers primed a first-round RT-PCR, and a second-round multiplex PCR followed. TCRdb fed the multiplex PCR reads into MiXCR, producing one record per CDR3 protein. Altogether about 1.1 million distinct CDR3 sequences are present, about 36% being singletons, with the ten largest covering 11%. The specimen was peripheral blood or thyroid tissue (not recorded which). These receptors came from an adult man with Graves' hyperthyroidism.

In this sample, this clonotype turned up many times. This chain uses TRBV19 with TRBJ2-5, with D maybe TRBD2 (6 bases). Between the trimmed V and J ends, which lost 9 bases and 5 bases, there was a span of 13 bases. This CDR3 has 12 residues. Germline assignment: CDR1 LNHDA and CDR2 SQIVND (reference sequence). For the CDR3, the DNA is TGTGCCAGCAGGGACTTGGCGGAGACCCAGTACTTC. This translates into CASRDLAETQYF.

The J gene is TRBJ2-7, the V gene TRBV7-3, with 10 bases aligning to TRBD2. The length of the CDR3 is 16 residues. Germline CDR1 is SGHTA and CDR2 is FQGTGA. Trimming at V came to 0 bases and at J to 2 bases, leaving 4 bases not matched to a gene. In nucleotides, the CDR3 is TGTGCCAGCAGCTTAACTAGCGGGAGGATTCCCTACGAGCAGTACTTC. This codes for CASSLTSGRIPYEQYF.

For the CDR3, the DNA is TGTGCCAGCAGCTTGAGTACCCAGTCTGGAAACACCATATATTTT. Translating gives CASSLSTQSGNTIYF. The chain uses TRBV7-2 and TRBJ1-3; D gene uncertain. The ends were cut back, 3 bases at V and 1 base at J, with 10 bases in the middle. Germline CDR1 reads SGHTA; CDR2 reads FQGNSA. This CDR3 has 15 amino acids.

CDR3 residues: CASSHDRGPIPFTYEQYF. In DNA, the CDR3 is TGTGCCAGCAGCCATGACAGGGGGCCAATCCCATTTACCTACGAGCAGTACTTC. The genes are TRBV7-2 and TRBJ2-7; 10 bases align to TRBD1. This CDR3 comprises 18 residues. The germline CDR1 and CDR2 sequences are SGHTA and FQGNSA. Germline trimming cut 5 bases from V and 2 bases from J; bases unmatched to any gene: 15.

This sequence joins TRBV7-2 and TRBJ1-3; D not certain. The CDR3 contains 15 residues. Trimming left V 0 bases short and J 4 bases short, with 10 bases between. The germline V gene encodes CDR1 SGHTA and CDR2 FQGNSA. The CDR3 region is CASSLARQRGNTIYF. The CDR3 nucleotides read TGTGCCAGCAGCTTAGCTAGGCAGAGGGGAAACACCATATATTTT.

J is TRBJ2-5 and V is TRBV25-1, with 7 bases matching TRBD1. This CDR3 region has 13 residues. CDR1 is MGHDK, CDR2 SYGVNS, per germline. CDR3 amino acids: CAADRRWAETQYF. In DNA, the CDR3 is TGTGCAGCGGACAGGAGGTGGGCCGAGACCCAGTACTTC.

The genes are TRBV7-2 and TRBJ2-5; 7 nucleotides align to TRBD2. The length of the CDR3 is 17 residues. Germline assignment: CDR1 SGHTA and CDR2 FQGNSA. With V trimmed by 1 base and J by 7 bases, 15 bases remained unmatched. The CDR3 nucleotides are TGTACCAGCAGCTTAGTAGCGGTTAGCGGGCCGGGCGGGACCCAGTACTTC. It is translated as CTSSLVAVSGPGGTQYF.

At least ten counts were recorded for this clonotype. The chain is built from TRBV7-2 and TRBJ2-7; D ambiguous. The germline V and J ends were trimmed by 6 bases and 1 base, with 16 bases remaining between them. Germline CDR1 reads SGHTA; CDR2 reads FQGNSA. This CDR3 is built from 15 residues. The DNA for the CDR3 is TGTGCCAGCAGACCCTCTAGTTTCGGGTCCTACGAGCAGTACTTC. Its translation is CASRPSSFGSYEQYF.

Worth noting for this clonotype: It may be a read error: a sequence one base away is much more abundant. The CDR3 sequence is CASSLADRVERYF. Written as DNA, the CDR3 is TGTGCCAGCAGCTTAGCGGACAGGGTCGAGCGGTACTTC. The chain uses TRBV7-2 and TRBJ2-7; 8 bases agree with TRBD1. CDR1 is SGHTA, CDR2 FQGNSA, per germline. The CDR3 has 13 residues. The variable domain in full, with the rest retrieved from reference TRBV7-2 and TRBJ2-7, is GAGVSQSPSNKVTEKGKDVELRCDPISGHTALYWYRQSLGQGLEFLIYFQGNSAPDKSGLPSDRFSAERTGGSVSTLTIQRTQQEDSAVYLCASSLADRVERYFGPGTRLTVT.

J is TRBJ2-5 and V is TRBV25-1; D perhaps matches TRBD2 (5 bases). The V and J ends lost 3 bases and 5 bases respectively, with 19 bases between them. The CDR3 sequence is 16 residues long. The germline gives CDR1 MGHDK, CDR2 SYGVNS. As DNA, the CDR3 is TGTGCCAGCAGTGACCAAGCCGGGTTAGGCGGGGAGACCCAGTACTTC. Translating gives CASSDQAGLGGETQYF.

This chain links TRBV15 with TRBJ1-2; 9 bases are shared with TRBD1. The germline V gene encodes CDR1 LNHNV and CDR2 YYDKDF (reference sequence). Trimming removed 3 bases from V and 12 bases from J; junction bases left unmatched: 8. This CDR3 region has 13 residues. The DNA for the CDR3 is TGTGCCACCAGCAGTTGGGACAGGGTTATCCACACCTTC. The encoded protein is CATSSWDRVIHTF.